The 2 T cell receptor beta chains listed next were all sequenced from one sample in a study of T cells in Graves' hyperthyroidism and ophthalmopathy. RNA transcripts yielded amplified TCR beta CDR3 regions. TCR CDR3 underwent first-round RT-PCR with the HTBI primer set. Each CDR3 protein is one row after TCRdb ran MiXCR on the multiplex PCR reads. This sample has around 420,000 distinct CDR3 sequences, with 15% to 19% found just once. The sequencing sample was made of blood. The receptors originated from a woman aged 18-35 years with Graves' hyperthyroidism.

The V gene is TRBV9, the J gene TRBJ2-1; D not certain. Germline CDR1 SGDLS, CDR2 YYNGEE. Between the trimmed V and J ends, which lost 0 bases and 0 bases, there was a span of 10 bases. CDR3 size: 16 residues. The CDR3 region is CASSVDPEASYNEQFF. The CDR3 DNA sequence: TGTGCCAGCAGCGTAGATCCCGAAGCCTCCTACAATGAGCAGTTCTTC.

The V and J genes are TRBV6-5 and TRBJ2-1; D is unresolved. Deletions cut 2 bases from V and 2 bases from J, with 13 bases between. Germline-derived CDR1 and CDR2 are MNHEY and SVGAGI. This CDR3 contains 16 residues. In DNA, the CDR3 is TGTGCCAGCAGTTACCCTCTGATGAGAACCTACAATGAGCAGTTCTTC. Amino acid sequence: CASSYPLMRTYNEQFF.